This T cell receptor (beta chain) is drawn from a study of blood T cell repertoires in COVID-19 (dated by TCRdb to 2020 to 2022). Study-level background: Samples from collaborators originated in the United States, Italy and Spain and spanned both the acute and convalescent phases of COVID-19. The sample metadata nearly always contained a de-identified subject ID, COVID-19 status, age in years and sex. The samples were drawn from two sources: the first 160 participants of the ongoing ImmuneRACE study, and 1,000 to 1,500 subjects contributed by 6 global collaborators. The repertoires were made available in a free public database intended to serve as a resource for research on the immune response to SARS-CoV-2. Deeply sampled blood TCRbeta repertoires from subjects exposed to, actively infected with, or recovered from COVID-19 were included in the dataset. Where available, HLA class I and class II types were taken from metadata supplied by the sample provider and were not determined by assay-based typing. The prospective study material was composed of cDNA or gDNA derived from T cells, B-cell-depleted T cells, or PBMCs. The full study reports these points: Clinical and demographic metadata were provided uncurated, with the amount varying by source and participant.

A word on this clone: This receptor's antigen is unknown. No much larger clonotype is one base removed from it; base qualities were not supplied.

TCRbeta CDR3 regions were amplified from genomic DNA using the immunoSEQ Assay, a bias-controlled multiplex PCR. Under the source paper's analysis protocol: The number of nucleated cells in each sample was estimated by amplification of reference gene primers within the assay. Sequence reads were collapsed and filtered to measure the absolute abundance of every unique TCRbeta CDR3 rearrangement. Productive Simpson clonality was computed per sample as the square root of Simpson's diversity index over productive rearrangements. This is the immuneACCESS table as TCRdb keeps it, with only in-frame sequences that have V and J called. A part of the clones is gone; compared with another copy, unresolved V genes explain less than half, and the rest is unexplained. The DNA gave D and trimming, while V, J and clone size come from that table. The sample profile shows approximately 210,000 clones; 80% to 90% of them were found once. The ten largest clones take up around 5.5% of the sample.

Whole blood was collected in K2EDTA tubes by collaborating institutions according to the institutions' own protocols. Collaborator samples were shipped for TCRbeta analysis as frozen whole blood, isolated PBMCs, or DNA extracted from either sample type. Sequencing used peripheral blood. The sequence was collected from a woman in her 70s with active or convalescent COVID-19.

The CDR3 region: CASSVADNYGYTF. In nucleotide form, the sequence is TGTGCCAGCAGCGTAGCAGATAACTATGGCTACACCTTC. The sequence joins TRBV9 to TRBJ1-2; a confident D gene designation cannot be given. CDR1 is given as SGDLS and CDR2 as YYNGEE, both from the germline V gene. V is shortened by 0 bases, J by 1 base, and the region joining them spans 4 bases. Counted from cysteine to phenylalanine, this CDR3 has 13 amino acids. Just CDR3 DNA is preserved here, 39 bases in frame from base 1.